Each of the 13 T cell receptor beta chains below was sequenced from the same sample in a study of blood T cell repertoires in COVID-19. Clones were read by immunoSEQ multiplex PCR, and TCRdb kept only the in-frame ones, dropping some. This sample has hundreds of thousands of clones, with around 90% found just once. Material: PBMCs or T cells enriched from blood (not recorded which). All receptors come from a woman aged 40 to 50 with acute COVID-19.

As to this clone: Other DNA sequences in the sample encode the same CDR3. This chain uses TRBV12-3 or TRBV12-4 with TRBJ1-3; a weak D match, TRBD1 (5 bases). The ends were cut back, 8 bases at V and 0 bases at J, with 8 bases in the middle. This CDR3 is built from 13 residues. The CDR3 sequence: CASRTGSGNTIYF. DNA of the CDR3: TGTGCCAGCCGAACAGGCTCTGGAAACACCATATATTTT.

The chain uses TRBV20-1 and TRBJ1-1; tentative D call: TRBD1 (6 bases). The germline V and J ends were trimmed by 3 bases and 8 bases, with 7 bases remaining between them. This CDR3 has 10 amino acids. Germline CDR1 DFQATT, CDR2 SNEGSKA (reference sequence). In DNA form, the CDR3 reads TGCAGTGCTAGCGACAGGGAAGCTTTCTTT. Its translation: CSASDREAFF.

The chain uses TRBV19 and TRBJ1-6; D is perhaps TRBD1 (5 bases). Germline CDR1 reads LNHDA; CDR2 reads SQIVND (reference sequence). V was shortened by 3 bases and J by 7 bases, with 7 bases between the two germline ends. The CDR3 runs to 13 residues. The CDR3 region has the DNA TGTGCCAGTAGTATTGGGGGGAATTCACCCCTCCACTTT. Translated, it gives CASSIGGNSPLHF.

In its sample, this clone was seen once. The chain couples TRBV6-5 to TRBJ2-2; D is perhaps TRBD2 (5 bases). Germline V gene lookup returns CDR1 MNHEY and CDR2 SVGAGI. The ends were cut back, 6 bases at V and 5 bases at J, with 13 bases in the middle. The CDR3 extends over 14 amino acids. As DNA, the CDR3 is TGTGCCAGCAGCCGACTACTTACTACCGGGGAGCTGTTTTTT. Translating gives CASSRLLTTGELFF.

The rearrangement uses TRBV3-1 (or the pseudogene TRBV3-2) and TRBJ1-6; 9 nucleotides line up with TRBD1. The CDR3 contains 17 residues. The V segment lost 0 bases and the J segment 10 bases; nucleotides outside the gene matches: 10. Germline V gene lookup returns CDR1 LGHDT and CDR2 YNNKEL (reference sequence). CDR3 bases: TGTGCCAGCAGCCAAGATGGGACAGGGAGAGTGGGATCACCCCTCCACTTT. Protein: CASSQDGTGRVGSPLHF.

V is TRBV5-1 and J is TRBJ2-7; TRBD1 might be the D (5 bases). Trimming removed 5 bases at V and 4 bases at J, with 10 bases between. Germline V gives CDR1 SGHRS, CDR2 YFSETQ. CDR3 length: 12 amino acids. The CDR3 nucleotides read TGCGCCAGCAGGGCCGCAGGGTACGAGCAGTACTTC. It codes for CASRAAGYEQYF.

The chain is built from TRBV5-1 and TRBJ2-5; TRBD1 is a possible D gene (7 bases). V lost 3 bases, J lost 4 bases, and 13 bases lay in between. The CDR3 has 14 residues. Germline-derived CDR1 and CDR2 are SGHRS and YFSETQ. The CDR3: CASSWGDRSETQYF. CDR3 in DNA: TGCGCCAGCAGCTGGGGGGACAGATCAGAGACCCAGTACTTC.

CDR3 sequence: CASNRPGQGRNQPQHF. The CDR3 bases are TGTGCCAGTAACCGACCGGGACAGGGGCGGAATCAGCCCCAGCATTTT. This chain connects TRBV19 to TRBJ1-5, with 10 nucleotides matching TRBD1. The V and J ends lost 7 bases and 4 bases, in that order; junction bases with no gene match: 10. CDR1 is LNHDA and CDR2 is SQIVND in the germline V gene (reference sequence). The length of the CDR3 is 16 residues.

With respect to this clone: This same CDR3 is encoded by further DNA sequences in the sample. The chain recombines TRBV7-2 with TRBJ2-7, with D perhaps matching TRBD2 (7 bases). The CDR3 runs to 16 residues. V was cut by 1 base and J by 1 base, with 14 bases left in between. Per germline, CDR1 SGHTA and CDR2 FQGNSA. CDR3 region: CASSLVGGGASYEQYF. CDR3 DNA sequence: TGTGCCAGCAGCTTAGTTGGTGGGGGGGCTTCCTACGAGCAGTACTTC.

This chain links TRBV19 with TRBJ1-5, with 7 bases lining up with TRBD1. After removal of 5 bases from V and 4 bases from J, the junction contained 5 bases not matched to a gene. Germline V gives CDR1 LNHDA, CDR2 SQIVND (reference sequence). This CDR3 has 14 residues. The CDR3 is CASSLDRKNQPQHF. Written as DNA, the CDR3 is TGTGCCAGTAGTCTGGACAGGAAGAATCAGCCCCAGCATTTT.

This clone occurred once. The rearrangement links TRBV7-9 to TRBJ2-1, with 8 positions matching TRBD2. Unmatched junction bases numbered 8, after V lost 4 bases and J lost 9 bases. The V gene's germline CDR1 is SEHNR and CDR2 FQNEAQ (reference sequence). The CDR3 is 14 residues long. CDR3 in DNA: TGTGCCAGCAGCTATGGACTAGCTGGTGGTGAGCAGTTCTTC. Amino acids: CASSYGLAGGEQFF. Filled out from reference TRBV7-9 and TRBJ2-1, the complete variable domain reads DTGVSQNPRHKITKRGQNVTFRCDPISEHNRLYWYRQTLGQGPEFLTYFQNEAQLEKSRLLSDRFSAERPKGSFSTLEIQRTEQGDSAMYLCASSYGLAGGEQFFGPGTRLTVL.

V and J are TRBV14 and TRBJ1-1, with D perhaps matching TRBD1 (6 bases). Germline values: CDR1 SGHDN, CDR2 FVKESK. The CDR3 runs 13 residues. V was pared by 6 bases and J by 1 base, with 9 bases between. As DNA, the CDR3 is TGTGCCAGCAGATTGGGACAGAACACTGAAGCTTTCTTT. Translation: CASRLGQNTEAFF.

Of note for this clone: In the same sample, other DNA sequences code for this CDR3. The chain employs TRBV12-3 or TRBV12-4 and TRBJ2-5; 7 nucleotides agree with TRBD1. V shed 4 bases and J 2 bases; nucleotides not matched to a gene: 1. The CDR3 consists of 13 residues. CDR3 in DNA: TGTGCCAGCAGTTGGACAGGACAAGAGACCCAGTACTTC. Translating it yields CASSWTGQETQYF.